This T cell receptor beta chain stems from a study of cytomegalovirus exposure and HLA in healthy donors. Study-level background: An earlier analysis found around 100 million unique TCR beta sequences from about 190 million T cells.

Study findings and constraints: The majority of CMV-associated TCR beta chains were reported as apparently HLA-restricted in a later analysis. The productive fraction for most TCR beta V segments was about 87% or about 30% in an earlier analysis.

About this clone: Its target is unknown.

Primers for the PCR totalled 60 Vbeta and 13 Jbeta. Sequencing was performed with immunoSEQ multiplex PCR; in TCRdb, only in-frame clones are kept and a portion is missing. This table holds more than 150,000 clones, 60% to 85% found once. Source material: PBMCs. This receptor was identified in a girl aged 5 to 17 in good health and CMV-seropositive.

The CDR3 protein is CASRRDRGTDTQYF. For the CDR3, the DNA is TGTGCCAGCAGGCGGGACAGGGGCACAGATACGCAGTATTTT. The gene calls are TRBV5-4 and TRBJ2-3, with 9 bases that match TRBD1. The CDR3 spans 14 residues. Losses at the gene ends were 5 bases for V and 1 base for J; bases not matched to a gene: 2. Germline V gene sequence: CDR1 SGHNT, CDR2 YYREEE (reference sequence).